This T cell receptor (beta chain) was sequenced during a study of T-cell reconstitution after alpha-beta-depleted transplantation in children. This CDR3 comprises 11 residues. CDR1 is DFQATT, CDR2 SNEGSKA, per germline (reference sequence). Trimming stripped 5 bases from V and 7 bases from J, with 9 bases between. A TCRbeta library incorporating unique molecular identifiers was prepared. TCRdb reprocessed the PCR reads via MiXCR and lists one record per CDR3 protein. The sample includes some 490,000 distinct CDR3 sequences, around 13% seen only once; the top ten take under 7%. The sequenced sample was PBMCs from the stem cell graft donor, obtained from the stem cell graft. The clonotype was recovered from a human donor who donated a stem cell graft to a child with combined immunodeficiency. V usage is TRBV20-1 and J usage is TRBJ2-1; no clear D gene. For the CDR3, the DNA is TGCAGTGCTCCAATCTATAATGAGCAGTTCTTC. It encodes CSAPIYNEQFF.